The 18 T cell receptor beta chains below all came from one sample that was sequenced in a study of pediatric ulcerative colitis (dated by TCRdb to between 2018 and 2021). Library method: the immunoSEQ multiplex PCR assay. TCRdb re-hosts the immuneACCESS table, in-frame sequences only. Its copies lack some clones; in the studies checked, an unresolved V gene accounts for under half of them, and the cause for the rest is not known. Present in this sample are about 32,000 clones, 82% of which were seen just once. The ten biggest clones cover 3.5% to 5% of the sample. Sequencing was carried out using blood. The source is a boy younger than 18 with severe ulcerative colitis.

The rearrangement uses TRBV7-2 and TRBJ2-7; 7 positions agree with TRBD1. CDR1 SGHTA and CDR2 FQGNSA come from the germline V gene. The CDR3 covers 13 residues. Losses at the gene ends were 5 bases for V and 8 bases for J; bases not matched to a gene: 9. The CDR3 here is CASSKQGPSQQYF. CDR3 DNA sequence: TGTGCCAGCAGCAAACAGGGGCCCTCGCAGCAGTACTTC.

V and J are TRBV5-1 and TRBJ2-2, with 10 nucleotides matching TRBD1. This CDR3 has 16 amino acids. With 4 bases clipped from V and 6 bases from J, the junction kept 9 bases outside the gene matches. CDR1 SGHRS and CDR2 YFSETQ come from the germline V gene. This CDR3 reads CASSPRQGATAGELFF. The DNA for the CDR3 is TGCGCCAGCAGCCCGCGACAGGGGGCGACTGCCGGGGAGCTGTTTTTT.

The chain links TRBV6-6 to TRBJ2-1; D is uncertain. Trimming stripped 2 bases from V and 9 bases from J, with 17 bases between. The CDR3 has 15 amino acids. The germline V gene has CDR1 MNHNY and CDR2 SVGAGI (reference sequence). The CDR3 protein is CASSYASRRRGEQFF. In DNA form, the CDR3 reads TGTGCCAGCAGTTACGCGAGCCGTCGCCGAGGTGAGCAGTTCTTC.

Worth noting for this clone: Other DNA sequences in this sample translate to the same CDR3. J is TRBJ1-4 and V is TRBV9, with 12 bases aligning to TRBD1. Germline V lookup: CDR1 SGDLS, CDR2 YYNGEE. This CDR3 is 16 amino acids long. With V trimmed by 3 bases and J by 6 bases, 6 bases remained unmatched. Written as DNA, the CDR3 is TGTGCCAGCAGCGAAAGGGGACAGGGGGCAGATGAAAAACTGTTTTTT. Protein product: CASSERGQGADEKLFF.

This sequence joins TRBV6-6 and TRBJ1-3; tentative D call: TRBD1 (6 bases). Trimming removed 1 base from V and 2 bases from J, with 9 bases in between. Germline V gives CDR1 MNHNY, CDR2 SVGAGI (reference sequence). The CDR3 is 15 amino acids. The CDR3 DNA reads TGTGCCAGCAGTTACTTAGCAGGGGCTGGAAACACCATATATTTT. Protein: CASSYLAGAGNTIYF.

The chain uses TRBV9 and TRBJ2-1; 8 bases are shared with TRBD2. The CDR3 has 15 amino acids. V was clipped by 5 bases and J by 5 bases; unmatched bases: 9. CDR1 is SGDLS, CDR2 YYNGEE, per germline. The CDR3 coding sequence is TGTGCCAGCAGAGACATGCGGGGGGCCGACAATGAGCAGTTCTTC. This codes for CASRDMRGADNEQFF.

The chain is built from TRBV30 and TRBJ1-4, with D perhaps TRBD1 (5 bases). In germline, CDR1 is GTSNPN, CDR2 SVGIG (reference sequence). V lost 3 bases and J lost 5, with 10 bases in between. CDR3 length: 13 amino acids. This CDR3 reads CAWSLGENEKLFF. The DNA for the CDR3 is TGTGCCTGGAGCTTAGGGGAAAATGAAAAACTGTTTTTT. The entire variable domain, with the rest obtained from reference TRBV30 and TRBJ1-4, is as follows: SQTIHQWPATLVQPVGSPLSLECTVEGTSNPNLYWYRQAAGRGLQLLFYSVGIGQISSEVPQNLSASRPQDRQFILSSKKLLLSDSGFYLCAWSLGENEKLFFGSGTQLSVL.

This clone has a handful of counts. The V gene is TRBV18, the J gene TRBJ1-2; the D gene is possibly TRBD1 (5 bases). Trimming removed 3 bases at V and 7 bases at J, with 15 bases between. CDR1 and CDR2 (germline): KGHSH, LQKENI. There are 14 residues in the CDR3. As DNA, the CDR3 is TGTGCCAGCTCACCTGCTCCGGGGGATCGTGGCTACACCTTC. Encoded protein: CASSPAPGDRGYTF. Combining the CDR3 with reference TRBV18 and TRBJ1-2 gives the whole variable domain NAGVMQNPRHLVRRRGQEARLRCSPMKGHSHVYWYRQLPEEGLKFMVYLQKENIIDESGMPKERFSAEFPKEGPSILRIQQVVRGDSAAYFCASSPAPGDRGYTFGSGTRLTVV.

This chain uses TRBV4-2 with TRBJ2-3; D is possibly TRBD2 (6 bases). This CDR3 is 15 amino acids long. The germline V and J ends were trimmed by 4 bases and 0 bases, with 11 bases remaining between them. CDR1 LGHNA and CDR2 YNFKEQ come from the germline V gene. CDR3 loop: CASSPMGGSTDTQYF. CDR3 nucleotide sequence: TGTGCCAGCAGCCCGATGGGGGGAAGCACAGATACGCAGTATTTT.

This clone is a singleton in its sample. The rearrangement joins TRBV30 to TRBJ1-1; D is uncertain. CDR1 is GTSNPN, CDR2 SVGIG, per germline (reference sequence). The CDR3 totals 13 residues. The V end lost 1 base, the J end lost 2 bases, and 8 bases lay between the germline ends. The CDR3 spells CAWSERFNTEAFF. The DNA of the CDR3 is TGTGCCTGGAGTGAAAGGTTTAACACTGAAGCTTTCTTT.

This clone was recorded once. The V call is TRBV2, the J call TRBJ2-7; D is unclear. The germline V and J ends were trimmed by 5 bases and 2 bases, with 25 bases remaining between them. The CDR3 covers 18 residues. Germline CDR1 and CDR2: SNHLY and FYNNEI. In DNA form, the CDR3 reads TGTGCCAGCAGTACGACGTCGTACACCCTACAGAGCCCCTACGAGCAGTACTTC. This codes for CASSTTSYTLQSPYEQYF.

The chain is built from TRBV30 and TRBJ2-7; TRBD1 aligns across 8 bases. The V segment lost 1 base and the J segment 5 bases; nucleotides outside the gene matches: 7. The CDR3 covers 14 residues. Looked up from germline, CDR1 is GTSNPN and CDR2 is SVGIG (reference sequence). CDR3 in DNA: TGTGCCTGGAGTGACGGGACAGGAATCAACGAGCAGTACTTC. It specifies CAWSDGTGINEQYF.

The chain employs TRBV10-1 and TRBJ2-3; D may be TRBD1 (6 bases). The CDR3 contains 12 residues. Trimming cost V 5 bases and J 3 bases, with 6 bases left between them. Germline CDR1 reads WNHNN; CDR2 reads SYGVQD (reference sequence). The CDR3 DNA sequence: TGCGCCAGCAGTACAGGGACAGATACGCAGTATTTT. This sequence encodes CASSTGTDTQYF.

This chain joins TRBV6-5 and TRBJ2-3; D possibly corresponds to TRBD1 (6 bases). Germline CDR1 MNHEY, CDR2 SVGAGI. V was shortened by 6 bases and J by 13 bases, with 17 bases between the two germline ends. The CDR3 is 12 residues long. CDR3 bases: TGTGCCAGCAGCCCACAGGGCCAGGGCAAGTATTTT. Translation gives CASSPQGQGKYF.

This clone was seen more than once but under ten times. The chain is built from TRBV27 and TRBJ1-1, with unresolved D. Germline CDR1 is MNHEY and CDR2 is SMNVEV (reference sequence). CDR3 length: 16 residues. Trimming removed 2 bases from V and 5 bases from J, with 18 bases in between. The chain's CDR3 is CASSLGQTHRRTEAFF. CDR3 coding DNA: TGTGCCAGCAGTTTAGGGCAGACCCACCGACGGACTGAAGCTTTCTTT.

This chain links TRBV14 with TRBJ2-3, with no clear D. V lost 1 base and J lost 1, with 6 bases in between. The CDR3 is made up of 14 amino acids. CDR1 and CDR2 from the germline V gene are SGHDN and FVKESK. The DNA of the CDR3 is TGTGCCAGCAGCCAAGTGTGGGGCACAGATACGCAGTATTTT. It yields the protein CASSQVWGTDTQYF.

This clone came up once. This rearrangement joins TRBV5-4 to TRBJ1-5; D uncertain. Germline CDR1 SGHNT, CDR2 YYREEE (reference sequence). Trimming removed 4 bases from V and 4 bases from J, with 9 bases in between. The CDR3 sequence is 13 residues long. CDR3 nucleotides: TGTGCCAGCAGCCCCGATGGTAATCAGCCCCAGCATTTT. This translates into CASSPDGNQPQHF.

This clone was seen only a few times. The chain carries TRBV7-9 and TRBJ1-2; 7 nucleotides match TRBD1. The CDR3 consists of 13 residues. Germline V gives CDR1 SEHNR, CDR2 FQNEAQ (reference sequence). V was pared by 5 bases and J by 8 bases, with 8 bases of the junction left unmatched. The CDR3 reads CASSLYRQGGYTF. The CDR3 region has the DNA TGTGCCAGCAGCCTATACAGACAGGGCGGCTACACCTTC.